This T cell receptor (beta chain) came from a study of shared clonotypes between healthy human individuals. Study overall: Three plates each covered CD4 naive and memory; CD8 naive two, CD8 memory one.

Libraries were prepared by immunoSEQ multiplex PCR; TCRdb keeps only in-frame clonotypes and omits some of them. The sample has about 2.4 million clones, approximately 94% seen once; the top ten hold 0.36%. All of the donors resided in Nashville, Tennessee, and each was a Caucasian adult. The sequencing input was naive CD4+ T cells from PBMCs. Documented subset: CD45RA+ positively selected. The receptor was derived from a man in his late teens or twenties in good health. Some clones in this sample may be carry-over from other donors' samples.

CDR3 sequence: CASSLRFLAPEAFF. The DNA of the CDR3 is TGTGCCAGCAGCTTGAGGTTCTTGGCGCCGGAAGCTTTCTTT. The V and J genes are TRBV5-8 and TRBJ1-1; no clear D. V shed 1 base and J shed 8 bases, with 15 bases lying between them. Germline V gives CDR1 SGHTS, CDR2 YDEGEE. The CDR3 extends over 14 amino acids. The whole variable domain, remainder taken from reference TRBV5-8 and TRBJ1-1, is EAGVTQSPTHLIKTRGQQATLRCSPISGHTSVYWYQQALGLGLQFLLWYDEGEERNRGNFPPRFSGRQFPNYSSELNVNALELEDSALYLCASSLRFLAPEAFFGQGTRLTVV.